The TCR beta chain described here comes from a study of blood T cell repertoires in COVID-19. The overall study: The origin of the acute and convalescent COVID-19 samples was the United States, Italy and Spain. In each case, the material was cDNA or gDNA derived from T cells, B-cell-depleted T cells, or PBMCs.

Per the study methods: Scientists estimated how many nucleated cells there were by amplifying reference gene primers. Profiled with immunoSEQ multiplex PCR; TCRdb holds only in-frame clones, not every one. V and J calls and clone size follow that table, whereas D and trimming were derived from the DNA. The sample lists about 220,000 clones, over 80% occurring once. Germline V gives CDR1 MGHRA, CDR2 YSYEKL. V lost 3 bases, J lost 2 bases, and 15 bases stayed unmatched. This CDR3 contains 19 residues. The receptor comes from a human donor in a cohort sampled during active COVID-19. The rearrangement links TRBV4-1 to TRBJ2-3, with 9 bases matching TRBD2. Sequencing was performed on peripheral blood. CDR3 sequence (DNA): TGCGCCAGCAGCCACGGTATCGGCGGGAGGGCCTTTGTCACAGATACGCAGTATTTT. It encodes CASSHGIGGRAFVTDTQYF.